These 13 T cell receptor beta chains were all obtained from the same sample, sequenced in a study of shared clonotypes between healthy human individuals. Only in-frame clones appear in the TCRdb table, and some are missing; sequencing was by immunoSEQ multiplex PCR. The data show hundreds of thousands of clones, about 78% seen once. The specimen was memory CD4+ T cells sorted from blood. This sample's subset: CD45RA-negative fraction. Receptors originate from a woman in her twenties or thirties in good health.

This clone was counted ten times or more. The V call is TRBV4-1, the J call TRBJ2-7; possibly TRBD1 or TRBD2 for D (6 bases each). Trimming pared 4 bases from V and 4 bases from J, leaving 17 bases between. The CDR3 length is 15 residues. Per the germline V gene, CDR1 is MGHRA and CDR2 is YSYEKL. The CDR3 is CASSRKGGEGYEQYF. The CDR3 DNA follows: TGCGCCAGCAGCCGGAAGGGGGGAGAAGGGTACGAGCAGTACTTC.

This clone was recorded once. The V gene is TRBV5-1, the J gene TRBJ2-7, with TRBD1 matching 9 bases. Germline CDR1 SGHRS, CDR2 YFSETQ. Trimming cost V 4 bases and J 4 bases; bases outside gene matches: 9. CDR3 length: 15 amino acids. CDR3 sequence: CASSLGQGLGYEQYF. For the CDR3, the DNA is TGCGCCAGCAGCCTGGGACAGGGTCTCGGATACGAGCAGTACTTC.

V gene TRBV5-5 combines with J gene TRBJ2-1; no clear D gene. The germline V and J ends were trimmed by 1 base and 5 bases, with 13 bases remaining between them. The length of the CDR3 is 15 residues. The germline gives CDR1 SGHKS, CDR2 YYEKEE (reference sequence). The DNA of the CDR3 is TGTGCCAGCAGCTTGTGGAGCGTGGCGAACAATGAGCAGTTCTTC. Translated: CASSLWSVANNEQFF.

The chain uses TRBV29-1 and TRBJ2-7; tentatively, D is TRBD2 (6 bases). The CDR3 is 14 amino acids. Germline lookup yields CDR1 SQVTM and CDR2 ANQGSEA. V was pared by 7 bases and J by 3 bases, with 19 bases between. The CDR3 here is CSAEVPDGGYEQYF. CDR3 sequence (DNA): TGCAGCGCAGAAGTCCCTGACGGGGGCTACGAGCAGTACTTC.

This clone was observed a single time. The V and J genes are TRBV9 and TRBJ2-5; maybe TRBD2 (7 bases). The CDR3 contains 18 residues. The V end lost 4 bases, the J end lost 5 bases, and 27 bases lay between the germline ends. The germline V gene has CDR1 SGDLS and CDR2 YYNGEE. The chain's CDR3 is CASSLQPRGDTNEETQYF. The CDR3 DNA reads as TGTGCCAGCAGCTTACAACCCCGGGGGGACACAAATGAGGAGACCCAGTACTTC. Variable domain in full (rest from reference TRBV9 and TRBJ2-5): DSGVTQTPKHLITATGQRVTLRCSPRSGDLSVYWYQQSLDQGLQFLIQYYNGEERAKGNILERFSAQQFPDLHSELNLSSLELGDSALYFCASSLQPRGDTNEETQYFGPGTRLLVL.

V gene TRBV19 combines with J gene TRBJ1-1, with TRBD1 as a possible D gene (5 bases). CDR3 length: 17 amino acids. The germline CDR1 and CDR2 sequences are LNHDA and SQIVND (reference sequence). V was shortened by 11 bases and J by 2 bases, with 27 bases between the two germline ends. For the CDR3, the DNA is TGTGCCGGGACTCGTCTCGGGACGGAGTTAACCAACACTGAAGCTTTCTTT. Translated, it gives CAGTRLGTELTNTEAFF.

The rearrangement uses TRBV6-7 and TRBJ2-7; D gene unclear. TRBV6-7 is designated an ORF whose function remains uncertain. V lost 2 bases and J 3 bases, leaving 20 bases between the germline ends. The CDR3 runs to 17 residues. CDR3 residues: CASSYPPAPPRRYEQYF. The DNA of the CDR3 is TGTGCCAGCAGTTACCCACCGGCCCCACCCCGGCGCTACGAGCAGTACTTC.

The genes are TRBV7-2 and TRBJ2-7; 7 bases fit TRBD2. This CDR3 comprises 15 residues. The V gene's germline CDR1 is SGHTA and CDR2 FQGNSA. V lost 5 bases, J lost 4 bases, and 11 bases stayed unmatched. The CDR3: CASSLYPGGSYEQYF. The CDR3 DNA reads TGTGCCAGCAGCCTCTATCCTGGCGGGAGTTACGAGCAGTACTTC.

The CDR3 sequence: CASLRSYNTGELFF. CDR3 DNA: TGTGCCAGCCTAAGGAGTTATAACACCGGGGAGCTGTTTTTT. V is TRBV28 and J is TRBJ2-2; no reliable D call. The V and J ends lost 8 bases and 2 bases respectively, with 12 bases between them. CDR3 length: 14 residues. Germline V gene data show CDR1 as MDHEN and CDR2 as SYDVKM.

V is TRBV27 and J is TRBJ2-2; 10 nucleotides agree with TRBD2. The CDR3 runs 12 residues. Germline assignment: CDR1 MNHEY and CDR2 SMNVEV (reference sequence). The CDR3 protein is CGTSGNTGELFF. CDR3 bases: TGTGGGACTAGCGGAAACACCGGGGAGCTGTTTTTT.

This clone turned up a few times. The CDR3 region is CASTLKGGGSGGNYGYTF. In nucleotides, the CDR3 is TGTGCCAGCACCCTAAAGGGTGGAGGCAGTGGCGGTAACTATGGCTACACCTTC. The chain recombines TRBV28 with TRBJ1-2, with unresolved D. This CDR3 has 18 residues. CDR1 MDHEN and CDR2 SYDVKM come from the germline V gene. V was shortened by 7 bases and J by 1 base, with 25 bases between the two germline ends.

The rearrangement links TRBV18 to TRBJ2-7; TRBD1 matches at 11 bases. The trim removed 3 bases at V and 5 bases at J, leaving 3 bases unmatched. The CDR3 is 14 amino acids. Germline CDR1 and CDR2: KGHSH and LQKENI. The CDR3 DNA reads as TGTGCCAGCTCACCCGGACAGGGGGCAAACGAGCAGTACTTC. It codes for CASSPGQGANEQYF.

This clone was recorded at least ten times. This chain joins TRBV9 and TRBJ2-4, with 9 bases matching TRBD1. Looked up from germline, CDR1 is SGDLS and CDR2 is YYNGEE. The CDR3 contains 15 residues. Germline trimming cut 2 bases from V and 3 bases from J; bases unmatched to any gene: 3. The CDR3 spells CASSVSTGGKNIQYF. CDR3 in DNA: TGTGCCAGCAGCGTTTCGACAGGGGGCAAAAACATTCAGTACTTC.